This passage covers 23 T cell receptor beta chains from one sample sequenced in a study of Tregs in tolerant kidney transplant recipients. Using immunoSEQ multiplex PCR, the repertoire was profiled, and TCRdb retains in-frame clones only, with some absent. The table includes 80,000 or so clones, about 91% detected once. Related graft donors supplied nonmyeloablative bone marrow transplants, and mixed chimerism was transient. The sample was CD4+ T cells from blood (PBMCs), taken 24 months after the transplant. Source of these receptors: a human patient who received a combined kidney and bone marrow transplant. Some T cells may arise from the graft donor.

The chain recombines TRBV11-3 with TRBJ2-3, with D possibly matching TRBD2 (7 bases). There are 15 residues in the CDR3. V was clipped by 5 bases and J by 0 bases, with 12 bases between them. Germline V gene data show CDR1 as SGHNT and CDR2 as YENEEA. The CDR3 is CASSLGGPSTDTQYF. The CDR3 DNA follows: TGTGCCAGCAGCCTCGGGGGGCCAAGCACAGATACGCAGTATTTT.

V usage is TRBV7-2 and J usage is TRBJ2-1, with D perhaps TRBD1 (5 bases). Trimming removed 5 bases from V and 6 bases from J, with 11 bases in between. Germline V gives CDR1 SGHTA, CDR2 FQGNSA. The CDR3 has 13 amino acids. The CDR3 protein is CASSIRQTNEQFF. Written as DNA, the CDR3 is TGTGCCAGCAGCATAAGACAGACCAATGAGCAGTTCTTC.

Points on this clone: This same CDR3 is encoded by further DNA sequences in the sample. The rearrangement joins TRBV4-1 to TRBJ1-6; D gene ambiguous. The germline V and J ends were trimmed by 1 base and 0 bases, with 19 bases remaining between them. The CDR3 covers 20 residues. CDR1 MGHRA and CDR2 YSYEKL come from the germline V gene. The CDR3 nucleotides read TGCGCCAGCAGCCAAGTGCGGCTTCCAACCACTTTCTCCTATAATTCACCCCTCCACTTT. It codes for CASSQVRLPTTFSYNSPLHF.

The rearrangement links TRBV14 to TRBJ2-1; weak D call: TRBD1 (6 bases). Germline CDR1 is SGHDN and CDR2 is FVKESK. This CDR3 spans 14 amino acids. V lost 1 base and J lost 6, with 10 bases in between. CDR3 DNA: TGTGCCAGCAGCCAAGTTCCCAGGGGCAATGAGCAGTTCTTC. As protein: CASSQVPRGNEQFF.

This clone was seen only once. The rearrangement joins TRBV6-1 to TRBJ1-2; TRBD1 aligns across 7 bases. Looked up from germline, CDR1 is MNHNS and CDR2 is SASEGT. The length of the CDR3 is 15 residues. With V trimmed by 3 bases and J by 4 bases, 8 bases remained unmatched. CDR3 bases: TGTGCCAGCAGTGATCTAGGGGGCGCTAGCTATGGCTACACCTTC. Translating it yields CASSDLGGASYGYTF.

The sample holds a few counts of this clone. CDR3: CASSLPTNEKLFF. The CDR3 DNA reads as TGCGCCAGCAGCCTTCCAACTAATGAAAAACTGTTTTTT. This chain joins TRBV5-1 and TRBJ1-4, with D hard to call. From germline, CDR1 is SGHRS and CDR2 YFSETQ. The CDR3 spans 13 residues. V was shortened by 4 bases and J by 0 bases, with 4 bases between the two germline ends. The whole variable domain, filled in from reference TRBV5-1 and TRBJ1-4, reads KAGVTQTPRYLIKTRGQQVTLSCSPISGHRSVSWYQQTPGQGLQFLFEYFSETQRNKGNFPGRFSGRQFSNSRSEMNVSTLELGDSALYLCASSLPTNEKLFFGSGTQLSVL.

This chain joins TRBV4-1 and TRBJ2-3, with D perhaps TRBD1 (7 bases). V was pared by 3 bases and J by 4 bases, with 17 bases between. The CDR3 extends over 16 amino acids. Germline V gene data show CDR1 as MGHRA and CDR2 as YSYEKL. The CDR3 sequence: CASSQSVAGGSDTQYF. The CDR3 region has the DNA TGCGCCAGCAGCCAGTCGGTGGCAGGGGGGTCAGATACGCAGTATTTT.

The V gene is TRBV19, the J gene TRBJ2-6; TRBD1 might be the D (6 bases). Germline CDR1 is LNHDA and CDR2 is SQIVND (reference sequence). The CDR3 is made up of 15 amino acids. V lost 4 bases and J lost 4, with 11 bases in between. This chain's CDR3 is CASSTTGSGANVLTF. CDR3 DNA sequence: TGTGCCAGTAGTACCACAGGGTCCGGGGCCAACGTCCTGACTTTC.

The rearrangement uses TRBV2 and TRBJ2-5; 8 nucleotides align to TRBD2. CDR3 length: 13 amino acids. Germline V gene data show CDR1 as SNHLY and CDR2 as FYNNEI. V shed 4 bases and J 2 bases; nucleotides not matched to a gene: 0. CDR3 protein: CASSGLAQETQYF. DNA of the CDR3: TGTGCCAGCAGTGGACTAGCGCAAGAGACCCAGTACTTC.

This clone has a handful of counts. The rearrangement joins TRBV7-9 to TRBJ1-5; 7 nucleotides line up with TRBD1. The germline V gene has CDR1 SEHNR and CDR2 FQNEAQ (reference sequence). J was trimmed by 3 bases and V by 8 bases; bases with no gene match: 1. The CDR3 has 12 residues. CDR3 bases: TGTGCCAGCGGACAGGACAATCAGCCCCAGCATTTT. It specifies CASGQDNQPQHF.

This clone has a handful of counts. The chain recombines TRBV5-1 with TRBJ1-4, with a possible D match to TRBD1 (5 bases). CDR1 and CDR2 from the germline V gene are SGHRS and YFSETQ. The length of the CDR3 is 14 residues. The V and J ends lost 4 bases and 0 bases respectively, with 7 bases between them. The CDR3 DNA follows: TGCGCCAGCAGCCTACAGGCAACTAATGAAAAACTGTTTTTT. This translates into CASSLQATNEKLFF.

In its sample, this clone was seen a few times. This chain uses TRBV2 with TRBJ1-4; perhaps TRBD1 as D (6 bases). The V gene's germline CDR1 is SNHLY and CDR2 FYNNEI. The length of the CDR3 is 15 residues. With 7 bases removed from V and 3 bases from J, the gap between germline ends came to 15 bases. The CDR3 region is CASTGQTIPNEKLFF. CDR3 sequence (DNA): TGTGCCAGCACCGGACAGACCATACCTAATGAAAAACTGTTTTTT.

On this clone itself: Other DNA sequences within the sample encode an identical CDR3. The J gene is TRBJ1-6, the V gene TRBV30; D unclear. The germline V gene has CDR1 GTSNPN and CDR2 SVGIG (reference sequence). With 5 bases removed from V and 7 bases from J, the gap between germline ends came to 9 bases. The CDR3 covers 12 residues. DNA of the CDR3: TGTGCCTGGCGGTTCTTAAATTCACCCCTCCACTTT. Protein sequence: CAWRFLNSPLHF. The variable domain in full, with the rest retrieved from reference TRBV30 and TRBJ1-6, is SQTIHQWPATLVQPVGSPLSLECTVEGTSNPNLYWYRQAAGRGLQLLFYSVGIGQISSEVPQNLSASRPQDRQFILSSKKLLLSDSGFYLCAWRFLNSPLHFGNGTRLTVT.

This clone was detected once. The chain uses TRBV27 and TRBJ2-6, with D unclear. Per germline, CDR1 MNHEY and CDR2 SMNVEV (reference sequence). V was shortened by 6 bases and J by 10 bases, with 13 bases between the two germline ends. This CDR3 has 13 amino acids. For the CDR3, the DNA is TGTGCCAGCAGCCATACAGTACCAAACGTCCTGACTTTC. As protein: CASSHTVPNVLTF.

The chain joins TRBV4-1 to TRBJ2-7; unclear D gene. The CDR3 is 14 amino acids. Germline V gene sequence: CDR1 MGHRA, CDR2 YSYEKL. CDR3 DNA: TGCGCTACGCGGTTGAGGCAAAGCTCCTACGAGCAGTACTTC. Residues: CATRLRQSSYEQYF.

V and J are TRBV10-3 and TRBJ2-7; TRBD2 might be the D (6 bases). CDR1 is ENHRY and CDR2 is SYGVKD in the germline V gene. The CDR3 covers 15 residues. Trimming stripped 2 bases from V and 7 bases from J, with 18 bases between. The CDR3 protein is CAISEAGLSSGEQYF. The CDR3 DNA follows: TGTGCCATCAGTGAGGCCGGGTTAAGCAGCGGGGAGCAGTACTTC.

The chain employs TRBV18 and TRBJ2-1; 9 bases map to TRBD1. The CDR3 totals 17 residues. Trimming cost V 4 bases and J 6 bases; bases outside gene matches: 13. Germline V gives CDR1 KGHSH, CDR2 LQKENI. CDR3 residues: CASSLRTGTGSGNEQFF. The CDR3 region has the DNA TGTGCCAGCTCACTTCGGACCGGGACAGGGTCGGGCAATGAGCAGTTCTTC. Variable domain in full (rest from reference TRBV18 and TRBJ2-1): NAGVMQNPRHLVRRRGQEARLRCSPMKGHSHVYWYRQLPEEGLKFMVYLQKENIIDESGMPKERFSAEFPKEGPSILRIQQVVRGDSAAYFCASSLRTGTGSGNEQFFGPGTRLTVL.

The rearrangement links TRBV7-8 to TRBJ2-5; TRBD1 matches at 11 bases. J was trimmed by 0 bases and V by 6 bases; bases with no gene match: 9. This CDR3 is 17 amino acids long. The germline V gene encodes CDR1 SGHVS and CDR2 FQNEAQ. The CDR3 is CASRPVWDRGNQETQYF. In DNA form, the CDR3 reads TGTGCCAGCAGACCGGTATGGGACAGGGGGAACCAAGAGACCCAGTACTTC.

The chain combines TRBV6-5 with TRBJ1-1, with 8 bases fitting TRBD1. V lost 6 bases, J lost 1 base, and 4 bases stayed unmatched. This CDR3 contains 14 residues. Germline V gene lookup returns CDR1 MNHEY and CDR2 SVGAGI. Here the CDR3 DNA reads TGTGCCAGCAGCCTTGACAGGGGGAACACTGAAGCTTTCTTT. Amino acids: CASSLDRGNTEAFF.

The chain links TRBV29-1 to TRBJ1-1; D perhaps matches TRBD1 (6 bases). Trimming took 6 bases from V and 0 from J, leaving 11 bases between them. The CDR3 spans 13 residues. Per the germline V gene, CDR1 is SQVTM and CDR2 is ANQGSEA. The CDR3 DNA sequence: TGCAGCGTAGGACAGAATTTGAACACTGAAGCTTTCTTT. As protein: CSVGQNLNTEAFF.

The chain couples TRBV6-1 to TRBJ2-5; D unresolved. This CDR3 region has 13 residues. The V gene lost 7 bases and the J gene lost 3 bases, with 12 bases spanning the gap. Looked up from germline, CDR1 is MNHNS and CDR2 is SASEGT. The CDR3 DNA sequence: TGTGCCAGCAACCGAATAGAAAAAGAGACCCAGTACTTC. Protein: CASNRIEKETQYF.

Regarding this clone: The junction shows a germline mismatch at one end, possibly a read error. CDR3 nucleotide sequence: TGTGCCAGCTCACCCAACCGGGACAGGGACCTCTATGACTACACCTTC. This translates into CASSPNRDRDLYDYTF. The V and J genes are TRBV18 and TRBJ1-2; TRBD1 matches 9 bases. Per the germline V gene, CDR1 is KGHSH and CDR2 is LQKENI. This CDR3 has 16 residues.

The genes are TRBV5-1 and TRBJ2-3; 13 nucleotides match TRBD2. This CDR3 is built from 15 residues. J was trimmed by 5 bases and V by 4 bases; bases with no gene match: 4. CDR1 is SGHRS, CDR2 YFSETQ, per germline. The chain's CDR3 is CASSPTSGGGDTQYF. In DNA, the CDR3 is TGCGCCAGCAGCCCCACTAGCGGGGGGGGAGATACGCAGTATTTT. Using reference TRBV5-1 and TRBJ2-3 for the parts outside the CDR3, the full variable domain is KAGVTQTPRYLIKTRGQQVTLSCSPISGHRSVSWYQQTPGQGLQFLFEYFSETQRNKGNFPGRFSGRQFSNSRSEMNVSTLELGDSALYLCASSPTSGGGDTQYFGPGTRLTVL.